Listed here are 15 T cell receptor beta chains from one sample, sequenced in a study of PD-1 blockade in mismatch repair-deficient tumors. Sequencing was performed with immunoSEQ multiplex PCR; in TCRdb, only in-frame clones are kept and a portion is missing. This sample has under 25,000 clones, with approximately 85% found just once. Source: peripheral blood, taken 2 weeks after starting pembrolizumab. These receptors originate from an adult with mismatch repair-deficient cancer.

V is TRBV4-1 and J is TRBJ2-7, with D maybe TRBD1 (6 bases). Trimming cost V 2 bases and J 3 bases, with 17 bases left between them. Germline V CDR1 and CDR2: MGHRA, YSYEKL. This CDR3 spans 16 amino acids. The CDR3 reads CASSQSPGTNYYEQYF. DNA for the CDR3: TGCGCCAGCAGCCAATCCCCCGGGACAAACTACTACGAGCAGTACTTC.

The chain recombines TRBV9 with TRBJ2-1; D not certain. Looked up from germline, CDR1 is SGDLS and CDR2 is YYNGEE. V was trimmed by 0 bases and J by 10 bases, leaving 17 bases between them. The CDR3 runs 15 residues. CDR3: CASSVEPLGFSEQFF. CDR3 bases: TGTGCCAGCAGCGTAGAACCCCTGGGGTTCTCGGAGCAGTTCTTC.

V is TRBV5-6 and J is TRBJ2-1; 7 bases align to TRBD2. The germline gives CDR1 SGHDT, CDR2 YYEEEE. The trim removed 4 bases at V and 9 bases at J, leaving 10 bases unmatched. The CDR3 is 14 amino acids. For the CDR3, the DNA is TGTGCCAGCAGCCAGAAGATTTCGGGGGGTGAGCAGTTCTTC. Its translation is CASSQKISGGEQFF.

This clone was counted once. The rearrangement joins TRBV10-3 to TRBJ2-3; a possible D gene is TRBD1 (5 bases). In germline, CDR1 is ENHRY, CDR2 SYGVKD. The length of the CDR3 is 14 residues. With 7 bases removed from V and 4 bases from J, the gap between germline ends came to 15 bases. Here the CDR3 DNA reads TGTGCCATCAATACGAAGGGGTCCGCAGATACGCAGTATTTT. Translated, it gives CAINTKGSADTQYF.

The chain is built from TRBV28 and TRBJ1-1; D ambiguous. V was clipped by 7 bases and J by 0 bases, with 12 bases between them. This CDR3 is built from 14 residues. Looked up from germline, CDR1 is MDHEN and CDR2 is SYDVKM. CDR3 residues: CASILTSVNTEAFF. The CDR3 DNA reads TGTGCCAGCATTCTGACGTCCGTGAACACTGAAGCTTTCTTT.

This sequence joins TRBV28 and TRBJ1-5, with a weak D call TRBD1 (5 bases). The length of the CDR3 is 14 residues. The germline V gene encodes CDR1 MDHEN and CDR2 SYDVKM. V lost 7 bases to trimming and J lost 6 bases, with 16 bases between them. CDR3 amino acids: CASNGQGPSQPQHF. The CDR3 DNA follows: TGTGCCAGCAACGGACAAGGGCCTAGTCAGCCCCAGCATTTT.

The CDR3 sequence is CASRRITSGASYEQYF. The CDR3 DNA reads as TGCGCCAGCAGGAGGATTACTAGCGGGGCCTCCTACGAGCAGTACTTC. The V gene is TRBV10-2, the J gene TRBJ2-7, with 10 bases matching TRBD2. The CDR3 totals 16 residues. Per germline, CDR1 WSHSY and CDR2 SAAADI. Germline trimming cut 6 bases from V and 0 bases from J; bases unmatched to any gene: 8.

The chain carries TRBV11-1 and TRBJ2-3, with TRBD1 identical over 10 bases. V was pared by 0 bases and J by 6 bases, with 3 bases of the junction left unmatched. This CDR3 contains 15 residues. Germline V gene data show CDR1 as SGHAT and CDR2 as FQDESV (reference sequence). CDR3 region: CASSLADRGPDTQYF. The CDR3 DNA reads TGTGCCAGCAGCTTAGCCGACAGGGGGCCTGATACGCAGTATTTT.

CDR3 loop: CASSRTLAGGADTQYF. CDR3 DNA: TGTGCCAGCAGCCGTACACTAGCGGGAGGGGCGGATACGCAGTATTTT. The genes are TRBV7-9 and TRBJ2-3; 13 bases are shared with TRBD2. V was clipped by 5 bases and J by 6 bases; unmatched bases: 8. CDR3 length equals 16 residues. Per the germline V gene, CDR1 is SEHNR and CDR2 is FQNEAQ (reference sequence). The full variable domain, with the rest looked up from reference TRBV7-9 and TRBJ2-3, is DTGVSQNPRHKITKRGQNVTFRCDPISEHNRLYWYRQTLGQGPEFLTYFQNEAQLEKSRLLSDRFSAERPKGSFSTLEIQRTEQGDSAMYLCASSRTLAGGADTQYFGPGTRLTVL.

The chain carries TRBV5-6 and TRBJ1-4; 10 nucleotides agree with TRBD1. The CDR3 contains 16 residues. Trimming at V came to 3 bases and at J to 7 bases, leaving 9 bases not matched to a gene. Germline assignment: CDR1 SGHDT and CDR2 YYEEEE. Here the CDR3 DNA reads TGTGCCAGCAGCTCCAAACCGGGACAGGGGACTGAAAAACTGTTTTTT. Residues: CASSSKPGQGTEKLFF.

In its sample, this clone was seen a few times. The CDR3 loop reads CSVERPMLAEAFF. CDR3 sequence (DNA): TGCAGCGTTGAAAGGCCGATGCTGGCTGAAGCTTTCTTT. This rearrangement joins TRBV29-1 to TRBJ1-1; no clear D. From germline, CDR1 is SQVTM and CDR2 ANQGSEA. CDR3 length: 13 amino acids. The ends were cut back, 2 bases at V and 6 bases at J, with 13 bases in the middle.

The chain recombines TRBV11-2 with TRBJ1-2, with a possible D match to TRBD1 (5 bases). The CDR3 is 13 residues long. Germline-derived CDR1 and CDR2 are SGHAT and FQNNGV. The germline V and J ends were trimmed by 0 bases and 7 bases, with 9 bases remaining between them. The CDR3 spells CASSLETARGYTF. For the CDR3, the DNA is TGTGCCAGCAGCTTAGAGACAGCGCGTGGCTACACCTTC.

The chain couples TRBV9 to TRBJ1-2, with 7 bases that match TRBD1. After removal of 1 base from V and 3 bases from J, the junction contained 12 bases not matched to a gene. The germline gives CDR1 SGDLS, CDR2 YYNGEE. There are 17 residues in the CDR3. The CDR3 loop reads CASSVSAGHTGDYGYTF. CDR3 nucleotide sequence: TGTGCCAGCAGCGTAAGCGCGGGACACACAGGGGACTATGGCTACACCTTC.

CDR3 region: CAISEVLDDNQPQHF. The CDR3 bases are TGTGCCATCAGTGAGGTCCTGGATGACAATCAGCCCCAGCATTTT. V gene TRBV10-3 combines with J gene TRBJ1-5; no reliable D call. Germline V gene data show CDR1 as ENHRY and CDR2 as SYGVKD. The CDR3 extends over 15 amino acids. V dropped 2 bases and J dropped 3 bases, with 11 bases sitting between them.

Turning to this clone: At one end the junction does not follow the germline gene, possibly because of a read error. The chain employs TRBV5-3 and TRBJ2-3, with unresolved D. TRBV5-3 is noted as an ORF with a role that remains uncertain. This CDR3 has 14 amino acids. The CDR3 bases are TGTGCCAGCAGCTTGGACCAAGGCACAGATACGCAGTATTTT. It encodes CASSLDQGTDTQYF.